Following are 10 T cell receptor beta chains from one sample sequenced in a study of T cells after yellow fever vaccination. TCRdb processed the 5' RACE reads anew with MiXCR; each CDR3 protein has one entry. The sample includes 110,000 to 150,000 distinct CDR3 sequences, 6.6% of them seen just once. The sequences come from CD4+ T cells sorted from PBMCs, collected 10 days after the yellow fever booster vaccination. The receptors here all came from a man aged 25-45 years who received the YFV17D yellow fever vaccine.

This clonotype appeared many times. The V call is TRBV18, the J call TRBJ2-1; TRBD2 matches 14 bases. The CDR3 runs to 15 residues. The ends lost 3 bases at V and 9 bases at J; junction bases unmatched: 4. CDR1 and CDR2 (germline): KGHSH, LQKENI. CDR3 nucleotide sequence: TGTGCCAGCTCACCGGGACTAGCGGGAGCCAGTGAGCAGTTCTTC. Translating gives CASSPGLAGASEQFF.

This clonotype appeared many times. The chain is built from TRBV11-2 and TRBJ2-3; unclear D gene. The V gene's germline CDR1 is SGHAT and CDR2 FQNNGV. Trimming left V 7 bases short and J 4 bases short, with 6 bases between. This CDR3 comprises 11 residues. The CDR3 DNA is TGTGCCAGCACCTTCGCAGATACGCAGTATTTT. Translated: CASTFADTQYF.

This clonotype occurred many times. The chain uses TRBV20-1 and TRBJ2-3; tentative D call: TRBD2 (6 bases). The germline V gene encodes CDR1 DFQATT and CDR2 SNEGSKA (reference sequence). Between the trimmed V and J ends, which lost 6 bases and 4 bases, there was a span of 20 bases. The CDR3 is made up of 15 amino acids. The CDR3 spells CSAQAGREKADTQYF. Here the CDR3 DNA reads TGCAGTGCCCAGGCGGGTCGGGAGAAGGCAGATACGCAGTATTTT.

A few counts support this clonotype. The chain links TRBV7-2 to TRBJ1-3, with 8 bases lining up with TRBD1. Losses at the gene ends were 5 bases for V and 1 base for J; bases not matched to a gene: 4. Germline CDR1 is SGHTA and CDR2 is FQGNSA. The length of the CDR3 is 15 residues. The CDR3 sequence: CASSPRQGSGNTIYF. Here the CDR3 DNA reads TGTGCCAGCAGCCCAAGACAGGGGTCTGGAAACACCATATATTTT.

This clonotype was observed a few times. The V and J genes are TRBV5-4 and TRBJ2-5; D gene ambiguous. Germline loops: CDR1 SGHNT, CDR2 YYREEE (reference sequence). The CDR3 has 13 residues. V dropped 1 base and J dropped 4 bases, with 8 bases sitting between them. The chain's CDR3 is CASSLYLRETQYF. The CDR3 DNA sequence: TGTGCCAGCAGCTTGTATCTGCGAGAGACCCAGTACTTC.

In this sample, this clonotype turned up many times. The chain couples TRBV7-2 to TRBJ2-5; D unclear. CDR1 and CDR2 (germline): SGHTA, FQGNSA. CDR3 size: 14 residues. Trimming shortened V by 0 bases and J by 1 base, and 6 bases separated the two germline ends. The CDR3 reads CASSLASGQETQYF. CDR3 bases: TGTGCCAGCAGCTTAGCGAGTGGCCAAGAGACCCAGTACTTC.

Ten or more counts support this clonotype. This rearrangement joins TRBV24-1 to TRBJ1-1; D gene ambiguous. Germline CDR1 KGHDR, CDR2 SFDVKD. This CDR3 comprises 13 residues. V was shortened by 2 bases and J by 3 bases, with 6 bases between the two germline ends. Written as DNA, the CDR3 is TGTGCCACCAGTGATTCGTGGGACACTGAAGCTTTCTTT. Amino acids: CATSDSWDTEAFF.

J is TRBJ1-4 and V is TRBV20-1, with D hard to call. Germline assignment: CDR1 DFQATT and CDR2 SNEGSKA (reference sequence). Trimming left V 2 bases short and J 5 bases short, with 18 bases between. This CDR3 region has 16 residues. The chain's CDR3 is CSARSAEGRENEKLFF. The CDR3, as DNA: TGCAGTGCTAGATCGGCGGAGGGAAGGGAGAATGAAAAACTGTTTTTT.

Ten or more counts support this clonotype. V is TRBV12-3 or TRBV12-4 and J is TRBJ2-2, with no clear D. The CDR3 length is 12 residues. V lost 7 bases and J lost 4, with 7 bases in between. CDR3 DNA sequence: TGTGCCAGCACCCACCCCACCGGGGAGCTGTTTTTT. This encodes CASTHPTGELFF.

This clonotype was seen a handful of times. V is TRBV7-8 and J is TRBJ1-1, with TRBD1 identical over 11 bases. The CDR3 runs to 14 residues. The junction had 7 bases not matched to a gene; V was cut back by 7 bases and J by 6 bases. Germline V lookup: CDR1 SGHVS, CDR2 FQNEAQ. The CDR3 region has the DNA TGTGCCAGCAAGCTAGGACAGGGGGCCTCTGAAGCTTTCTTT. Translating it yields CASKLGQGASEAFF.